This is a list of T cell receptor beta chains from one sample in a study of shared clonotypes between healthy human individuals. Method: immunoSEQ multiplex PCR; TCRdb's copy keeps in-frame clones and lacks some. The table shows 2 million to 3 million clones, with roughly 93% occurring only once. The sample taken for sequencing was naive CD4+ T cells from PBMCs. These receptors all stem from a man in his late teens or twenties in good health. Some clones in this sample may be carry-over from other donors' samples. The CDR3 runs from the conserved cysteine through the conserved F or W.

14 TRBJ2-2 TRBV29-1 CSVARRENTGELFF
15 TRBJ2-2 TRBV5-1 CASSLAVGLIGELFF
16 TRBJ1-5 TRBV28 CASSLTPGSLNQPQHF
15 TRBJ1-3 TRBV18 CASSPISLPGNTIYF
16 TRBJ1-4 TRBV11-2 CASSLAGTGGMQRLFF
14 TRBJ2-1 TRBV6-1 CATSESGSYNEQFF
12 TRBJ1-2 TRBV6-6 CASSGTVLGYTF
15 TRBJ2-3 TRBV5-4 CASRQGQGRTDTQYF
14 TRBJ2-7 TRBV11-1 CASSPRLAGNEQYF
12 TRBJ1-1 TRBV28 CASSLLGTEAFF
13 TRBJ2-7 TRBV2 CASSDSGSHEQYF
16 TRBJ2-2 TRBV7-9 CASSLRSGTGAGELFF
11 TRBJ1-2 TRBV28 CATSTWGGYTF
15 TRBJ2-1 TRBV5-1 CASSPTGSGGVEQFF
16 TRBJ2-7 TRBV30 CAWSANPGLGALEQYF
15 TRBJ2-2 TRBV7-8 CASSPSGRNTGELFF
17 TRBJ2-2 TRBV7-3 CASSSRPGQSNTGELFF
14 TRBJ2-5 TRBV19 CATATSGDSETQYF
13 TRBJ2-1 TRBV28 CASSTDRGNEQFF
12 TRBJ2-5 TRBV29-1 CSVRSGLETQYF
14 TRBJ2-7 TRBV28 CASSSPGASYEQYF
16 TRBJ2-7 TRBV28 CASSFRSTPLSYEQYF
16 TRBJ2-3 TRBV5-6 CASSQTSGRVLDTQYF
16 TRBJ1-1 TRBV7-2 CASSLVQVGANTEAFF
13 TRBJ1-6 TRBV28 CASWAGNGSPLHF
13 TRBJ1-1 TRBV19 CASSISRTTEAFF
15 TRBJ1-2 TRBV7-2 CASSKQGQLNYGYTF
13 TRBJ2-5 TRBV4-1 CASSPIVQETQYF
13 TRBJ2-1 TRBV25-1 CASRTDSYNEQFF
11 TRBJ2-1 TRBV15 CATSRGFTEFF
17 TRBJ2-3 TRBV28 CASSLVASGRSGDTQYF
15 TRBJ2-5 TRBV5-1 CASSPIAGGQRTQYF
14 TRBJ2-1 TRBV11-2 CASRRGDPRDEQFF
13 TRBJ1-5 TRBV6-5 CASSIRRNQPQHF
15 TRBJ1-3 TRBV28 CASTPPQGRPDTIYF
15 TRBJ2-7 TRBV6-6 CASSPSDRGTYEQYF
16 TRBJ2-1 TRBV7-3 CASSLGLAGGFSEQFF